One sample yielded the 9 T cell receptor beta chains listed below, sequenced in a study of CXCR3-negative and CXCR3-positive naive CD8 T cells. 5' RACE that incorporated UMI labels was used to prepare the TRB cDNA libraries. From the 5' RACE reads, TCRdb lists one entry per CDR3 protein and no DNA. This sample's table has some 130,000 distinct CDR3 sequences. The sequenced material came from naive CXCR3- CD8+ T cells from blood. Subset described: CD45RO-CCR7+CD27+CD95- naive CD8+ T cells lacking CXCR3 (TNR3-). These TCRs come from a human donor in good health. Some clones in this sample may be carry-over from other donors' samples.

This chain uses TRBV29-1 with TRBJ1-1. Looked up from germline, CDR1 is SQVTM and CDR2 is ANQGSEA. The CDR3 runs to 12 residues. This CDR3 reads CSVVARPYEAFF.

The chain combines TRBV29-1 with TRBJ2-1; TCRdb picks TRBD2, but there is no DNA to check that call. Germline V gives CDR1 SQVTM, CDR2 ANQGSEA. The CDR3 is 14 residues long. This CDR3 reads CSVDTSGVYNEQFF.

The V and J genes are TRBV27 and TRBJ1-5; the TRBD1 assignment by TCRdb is unverifiable without DNA. Germline V CDR1 and CDR2: MNHEY, SMNVEV (reference sequence). CDR3 length: 14 residues. The CDR3 spells CASSFGSAGGPQHF.

V and J are TRBV18 and TRBJ2-7; TCRdb names TRBD1, which stays unverified in the absence of DNA. This CDR3 is 16 amino acids long. Germline values: CDR1 KGHSH, CDR2 LQKENI. The CDR3 sequence is CASSTPQGPLAYEQYF.

The chain is built from TRBV5-6 and TRBJ2-7; TCRdb reports TRBD1, a call that lacks DNA to check it against. This CDR3 spans 14 amino acids. CDR1 is SGHDT and CDR2 is YYEEEE in the germline V gene. The CDR3 reads CASSFDRSLYEQYF.

The V gene is TRBV29-1, the J gene TRBJ2-7; there is no DNA to check the TCRdb D call of TRBD1. CDR1 SQVTM and CDR2 ANQGSEA come from the germline V gene. The CDR3 totals 12 residues. The CDR3: CSAQTDYYEQYF.

The chain couples TRBV29-1 to TRBJ1-2; TCRdb returns TRBD1, unconfirmable since there is no DNA. Germline V gene lookup returns CDR1 SQVTM and CDR2 ANQGSEA. The CDR3 extends over 14 amino acids. The CDR3 is CSVEGTSGFYGYTF.

J is TRBJ1-2 and V is TRBV20-1; TCRdb lists TRBD1, though no DNA is available to test this call. Germline V lookup: CDR1 DFQATT, CDR2 SNEGSKA (reference sequence). The CDR3 spans 14 residues. The CDR3 loop reads CSVLGGGLGLGYTF.

The V gene is TRBV7-2, the J gene TRBJ2-2; TCRdb proposes TRBD1, but this gene call is untestable without DNA. In germline, CDR1 is SGHTA, CDR2 FQGNSA. This CDR3 is built from 16 residues. CDR3: CASSPLGGGNTGELFF.